This T cell receptor beta chain was captured by sequencing in a study of T cells expressing NK-cell markers. The CDR3 totals 16 residues. Germline loops: CDR1 DFQATT, CDR2 SNEGSKA (reference sequence). For each CDR3 protein, TCRdb gives one entry from its re-call of the 5' RACE reads, without DNA. The table counts approximately 550,000 distinct CDR3 sequences; approximately 3.5% lies in the top ten. This clonotype was sampled from a man aged 18 to 35 in good health. The chain carries TRBV20-1 and TRBJ2-5; TCRdb outputs TRBD1, but without DNA this stays unchecked. The sample comprised blood T cells: a sorted CD56 or NKG2C T cell subset, CD4+ or CD8+ T cells, or bulk PBMC T cells (not recorded which). The CDR3 sequence is CSAGVAGQGIQETQYF.